A single T cell receptor beta chain is shown here with its context. What it recognizes is unknown. The data stem from a study of OX40 agonist ivuxolimab in advanced cancers. Study background: Dose-escalation subjects each had hepatocellular carcinoma, melanoma, renal cell or head and neck cancer. The mean age was about 61 years, ranging from about 20 to 79, with approximately 85% of participants male.

Study-wide results and caveats: The study found that CD8+ T cells averaged more expanded clones than CD4+.

The V end was cut by 1 base, the J end by 4 bases, with 14 bases between. CDR3 size: 15 residues. The germline V gene has CDR1 SGDLS and CDR2 YYNGEE. Assay: immunoSEQ multiplex PCR; the TCRdb copy retains only in-frame clones and omits some. Of over 60,000 clones listed, around 89% are singletons. The rearrangement links TRBV9 to TRBJ1-2; possibly TRBD1 for D (6 bases). This sequence was found in an adult with an advanced solid tumor such as melanoma, head and neck, liver or kidney cancer. The sequencing used CD4+ or CD8+ T cells sorted from blood, collected in a trial of the OX40 agonist ivuxolimab. CDR3 residues: CASSVWGLPVYGYTF. Here the CDR3 DNA reads TGTGCCAGCAGCGTATGGGGGCTGCCGGTCTATGGCTACACCTTC.